This TCR beta chain was profiled in a study of blood T cell repertoires in COVID-19. The repertoire was sequenced with immunoSEQ multiplex PCR; TCRdb's copy has only in-frame clones and lacks some. The sample yields 160,000 or so clones, 65% to 90% seen once. Germline CDR1 PRHDT, CDR2 FYEKMQ (reference sequence). The germline V and J ends were trimmed by 3 bases and 1 base, with 6 bases remaining between them. The CDR3 runs 13 residues. Resolution of symptoms, clearance, or two negative PCRs was present in recovered Cohort 3 donors. The chain combines TRBV13 with TRBJ2-5; D is uncertain. Sequenced sample: PBMCs or T cells enriched from blood (not recorded which). This clonotype was obtained from a man in his forties or fifties who had recovered from COVID-19. CDR3 residues: CASSFLSQETQYF. CDR3 coding DNA: TGTGCCAGCAGCTTCCTCAGCCAAGAGACCCAGTACTTC.